This T cell receptor (beta chain) was sequenced for a study of OX40 agonist ivuxolimab in advanced cancers. Notes on the study in general: There was clonal expansion of CD4+ and CD8+ blood T cells by week 6 at 0.1 to 3.0 mg/kg. Fewer expanded clones were found on average in CD4+ than in CD8+ T cells.

The germline V gene has CDR1 MNHNY and CDR2 SVGAGI (reference sequence). Trimming took off 5 bases at V and 4 bases at J, with 11 bases between the two ends. The CDR3 loop spans 13 amino acids. A word on this clone: Its specificity is unknown.

The protocol was immunoSEQ multiplex PCR, while the TCRdb copy is restricted to in-frame clones and leaves out a portion. In the table there are about 88,000 clones, around nine tenths of which are singletons. The material sequenced was CD4+ or CD8+ T cells sorted from blood, taken in a trial of the OX40 agonist ivuxolimab. V gene TRBV6-6 combines with J gene TRBJ2-5, with TRBD1 as a possible D gene (7 bases). The clonotype was recovered from an adult with an advanced solid tumor such as melanoma, head and neck, liver or kidney cancer. The CDR3 DNA sequence: TGTGCCAGCAGTCATCAGGGGGGAGAGACCCAGTACTTC. Translating it yields CASSHQGGETQYF.